The 9 T cell receptor beta chains below all came from one sample that was sequenced in a study of CD8 T cells in ankylosing spondylitis. Study conclusions and caveats: Seemingly distinctive of ankylosing spondylitis blood was a TCR beta motif formed by eight highly homologous variants.

TCRdb itself ran the 5' RACE reads through MiXCR, one entry per CDR3 protein. The sample records roughly 370,000 distinct CDR3 sequences, 20% to 25% being singletons. Their target antigens are unknown. The sequenced material came from blood, either unsorted or a sorted T cell fraction (not recorded which). All receptors derive from a male donor with ankylosing spondylitis.

This clonotype was seen a handful of times. The chain has TRBV5-1 and TRBJ2-1, with 8 bases aligning to TRBD1. The CDR3 extends over 15 amino acids. CDR1 is SGHRS and CDR2 is YFSETQ in the germline V gene. V was clipped by 4 bases and J by 2 bases; unmatched bases: 5. The CDR3: CASSGQGATYNEQFF. For the CDR3, the DNA is TGCGCCAGCAGCGGACAGGGAGCCACCTACAATGAGCAGTTCTTC.

This clonotype was seen a handful of times. The chain recombines TRBV7-9 with TRBJ2-2; D is possibly TRBD2 (6 bases). This CDR3 is 15 amino acids long. V gave up 1 base and J gave up 5 bases, with 11 bases separating them. Looked up from germline, CDR1 is SEHNR and CDR2 is FQNEAQ (reference sequence). CDR3 region: CASSLVSGGTGELFF. Here the CDR3 DNA reads TGTGCCAGCAGCTTAGTGTCAGGAGGGACCGGGGAGCTGTTTTTT.

This clonotype was observed a handful of times. CDR3 sequence reads: CASSPGTSGRAYNEQFF. In DNA, the CDR3 is TGTGCCAGCAGCCCGGGGACTAGCGGGAGAGCCTACAATGAGCAGTTCTTC. The genes are TRBV5-5 and TRBJ2-1; 14 bases agree with TRBD2. This CDR3 comprises 17 residues. V shed 4 bases, J shed 2 bases, and the junction held 5 bases outside the gene matches. Germline CDR1 SGHKS, CDR2 YYEKEE (reference sequence).

V usage is TRBV29-1 and J usage is TRBJ2-3; a weak D match, TRBD2 (6 bases). Germline CDR1 is SQVTM and CDR2 is ANQGSEA. This CDR3 is 14 amino acids long. Trimming removed 6 bases at V and 0 bases at J, with 13 bases between. CDR3: CSVLSGGSTDTQYF. For the CDR3, the DNA is TGCAGCGTGCTTAGCGGAGGGAGCACAGATACGCAGTATTTT.

The rearrangement joins TRBV9 to TRBJ2-3; 7 bases agree with TRBD1. Germline-derived CDR1 and CDR2 are SGDLS and YYNGEE. The J segment lost 0 bases and the V segment lost 4 bases, leaving 8 bases of the junction unmatched. The CDR3 is 16 residues long. CDR3 sequence reads: CASSLSGDRSTDTQYF. CDR3 in DNA: TGTGCCAGCAGCCTCTCCGGGGACAGAAGCACAGATACGCAGTATTTT.

This chain links TRBV6-5 with TRBJ1-4; weak D call: TRBD1 (5 bases). Germline CDR1 reads MNHEY; CDR2 reads SVGAGI. The CDR3 totals 13 residues. The ends were cut back, 4 bases at V and 6 bases at J, with 9 bases in the middle. The CDR3 protein is CASSWGGDEKLFF. Here the CDR3 DNA reads TGTGCCAGCAGTTGGGGCGGGGATGAAAAACTGTTTTTT.

V and J are TRBV2 and TRBJ2-5, with 8 bases lining up with TRBD2. The CDR3 has 13 amino acids. Germline trimming cut 9 bases from V and 0 bases from J; bases unmatched to any gene: 3. The germline V gene has CDR1 SNHLY and CDR2 FYNNEI. CDR3 sequence reads: CASSGEYQETQYF. The CDR3 DNA reads as TGTGCCAGTAGCGGGGAGTACCAAGAGACCCAGTACTTC.

This clonotype was detected only a few times. The chain links TRBV6-1 to TRBJ2-3, with 11 bases aligning to TRBD2. The germline gives CDR1 MNHNS, CDR2 SASEGT. The V and J ends lost 5 bases and 2 bases, in that order; junction bases with no gene match: 3. The CDR3 consists of 15 residues. This chain's CDR3 is CASSPGLAVTDTQYF. CDR3 DNA sequence: TGTGCCAGCAGTCCGGGACTAGCGGTCACAGATACGCAGTATTTT.

CDR3 residues: CASSLALTSGSHEQYF. The DNA for the CDR3 is TGCGCCAGCAGCTTGGCCCTGACTAGCGGGAGCCACGAGCAGTACTTC. J is TRBJ2-7 and V is TRBV5-1; 12 bases fit TRBD2. This CDR3 spans 16 amino acids. Trimming at V came to 0 bases and at J to 5 bases, leaving 6 bases not matched to a gene. The germline V gene has CDR1 SGHRS and CDR2 YFSETQ.